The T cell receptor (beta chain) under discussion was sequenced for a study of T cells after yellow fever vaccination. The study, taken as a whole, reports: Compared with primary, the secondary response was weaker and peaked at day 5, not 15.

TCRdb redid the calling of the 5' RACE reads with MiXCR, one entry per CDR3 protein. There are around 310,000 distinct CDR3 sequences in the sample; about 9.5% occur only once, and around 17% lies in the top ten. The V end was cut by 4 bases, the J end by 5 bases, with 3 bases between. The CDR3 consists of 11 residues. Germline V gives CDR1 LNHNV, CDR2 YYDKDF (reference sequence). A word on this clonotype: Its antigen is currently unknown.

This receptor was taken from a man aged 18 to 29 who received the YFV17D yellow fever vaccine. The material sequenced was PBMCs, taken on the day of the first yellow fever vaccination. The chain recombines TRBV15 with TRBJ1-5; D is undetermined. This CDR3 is CATSTYQPQHF. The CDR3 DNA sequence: TGTGCCACCAGCACTTATCAGCCCCAGCATTTT. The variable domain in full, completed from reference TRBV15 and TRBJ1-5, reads DAMVIQNPRYQVTQFGKPVTLSCSQTLNHNVMYWYQQKSSQAPKLLFHYYDKDFNNEADTPDNFQSRRPNTSFCFLDIRSPGLGDTAMYLCATSTYQPQHFGDGTRLSIL.